The 15 T cell receptor beta chains reported below all come from one sample, sequenced in a study of lymphopenia after photon versus proton radiotherapy. Here immunoSEQ multiplex PCR was the method, and the copy in TCRdb shows in-frame clones only, minus some. This table holds approximately 65,000 clones, around 90% found once. Sequences were derived from peripheral blood, sampled from a patient treated with photon-based radiotherapy. All receptors come from a woman aged 70-85 years with pancreatic cancer.

The chain joins TRBV15 to TRBJ2-1; D may be TRBD1 (5 bases). V gave up 0 bases and J gave up 2 bases, with 8 bases separating them. Germline V gives CDR1 LNHNV, CDR2 YYDKDF (reference sequence). The CDR3 is made up of 15 amino acids. This CDR3 reads CATSRDIGAYNEQFF. DNA for the CDR3: TGTGCCACCAGCAGAGATATAGGGGCCTACAATGAGCAGTTCTTC.

This clone is classed as medium-sized (0.01 to 0.1%). The chain uses TRBV4-3 and TRBJ2-1, with D tentatively TRBD1 (6 bases). Trimming pared 0 bases from V and 2 bases from J, leaving 20 bases between. CDR3 length equals 19 residues. CDR1 is LGHNA, CDR2 YSLEER, per germline. This CDR3 reads CASSQDPWFGDNAYNEQFF. CDR3 DNA: TGCGCCAGCAGCCAAGATCCCTGGTTTGGGGACAACGCCTACAATGAGCAGTTCTTC.

The chain carries TRBV15 and TRBJ2-2; D gene uncertain. V was shortened by 2 bases and J by 0 bases, with 4 bases between the two germline ends. This CDR3 is built from 14 residues. The germline V gene has CDR1 LNHNV and CDR2 YYDKDF (reference sequence). CDR3: CATSRSPNTGELFF. CDR3 nucleotides: TGTGCCACCAGCAGATCGCCGAACACCGGGGAGCTGTTTTTT.

The chain has TRBV7-2 and TRBJ2-5; 9 nucleotides agree with TRBD2. Germline V gene sequence: CDR1 SGHTA, CDR2 FQGNSA. The CDR3 runs 15 residues. The J segment lost 4 bases and the V segment lost 0 bases, leaving 3 bases of the junction unmatched. CDR3 protein: CASSLAEAGGETQYF. CDR3 in DNA: TGTGCCAGCAGCTTAGCTGAAGCGGGAGGAGAGACCCAGTACTTC.

The gene calls are TRBV9 and TRBJ2-3; 7 nucleotides align to TRBD1. Trimming at V came to 8 bases and at J to 2 bases, leaving 8 bases not matched to a gene. The V gene's germline CDR1 is SGDLS and CDR2 YYNGEE. The CDR3 consists of 14 residues. Written as DNA, the CDR3 is TGTGCCAGTACAGGGGCGTCTCACACAGATACGCAGTATTTT. Amino acid sequence: CASTGASHTDTQYF.

In its sample, this clone was seen once. The rearrangement joins TRBV11-1 to TRBJ2-7; D remains unclear. Trimming stripped 4 bases from V and 3 bases from J, with 19 bases between. The CDR3 contains 16 residues. Germline values: CDR1 SGHAT, CDR2 FQDESV (reference sequence). Here the CDR3 reads CASSSVQGPKSYEQYF. CDR3 in DNA: TGTGCCAGCAGCTCGGTCCAAGGGCCGAAAAGCTACGAGCAGTACTTC.

In regard to this clone: A read error may account for a junction end that differs from germline. The chain is built from TRBV7-7 and TRBJ2-7; D may be TRBD1 or TRBD2 (5 bases each). The V gene's germline CDR1 is SSHAT and CDR2 FNYEAQ (reference sequence). The CDR3 runs 14 residues. CDR3 protein: CASSTGHTSVEQYF. The DNA for the CDR3 is TGTGCTAGCAGCACGGGGCATACCTCCGTCGAGCAGTACTTC.

The sample holds a few counts of this clone. CDR3: CASSQDDGTGELFF. CDR3 sequence (DNA): TGCGCCAGCAGCCAAGATGATGGGACCGGGGAGCTGTTTTTT. V usage is TRBV4-1 and J usage is TRBJ2-2; D uncertain. CDR1 is MGHRA, CDR2 YSYEKL, per germline. The germline V and J ends were trimmed by 0 bases and 5 bases, with 7 bases remaining between them. The CDR3 has 14 amino acids.

This chain links TRBV6-5 with TRBJ2-7; 11 bases match TRBD1. Germline CDR1 and CDR2: MNHEY and SVGAGI. V was pared by 8 bases and J by 1 base, with 1 base of the junction left unmatched. This CDR3 spans 13 amino acids. The CDR3 region has the DNA TGTGCCAGCGGACAGGGGGCGTCCTACGAGCAGTACTTC. It yields the protein CASGQGASYEQYF.

In the case of this clone: Other DNA sequences within the sample encode an identical CDR3. This chain uses TRBV15 with TRBJ2-5; 7 bases fit TRBD2. The CDR3 spans 14 residues. Per the germline V gene, CDR1 is LNHNV and CDR2 is YYDKDF (reference sequence). The V and J ends lost 3 bases and 3 bases, in that order; junction bases with no gene match: 4. In nucleotides, the CDR3 is TGTGCCACCAGCAGGAGGCTAGCGGAAGAGACCCAGTACTTC. It specifies CATSRRLAEETQYF.

This rearrangement joins TRBV28 to TRBJ2-7; 7 positions match TRBD2. The CDR3 has 14 amino acids. Germline-derived CDR1 and CDR2 are MDHEN and SYDVKM. V lost 5 bases to trimming and J lost 2 bases; unmatched junction nucleotides: 6. In DNA form, the CDR3 reads TGTGCCAGCAGTACCGGCGGGGGAGCCTACGAGCAGTACTTC. It codes for CASSTGGGAYEQYF.

V is TRBV27 and J is TRBJ2-3; perhaps D is TRBD1 or TRBD2 (5 bases each). CDR1 and CDR2 (germline): MNHEY, SMNVEV (reference sequence). V lost 7 bases and J lost 1, with 15 bases in between. The CDR3 runs to 15 residues. CDR3 region: CASTSIGGGTDTQYF. For the CDR3, the DNA is TGTGCCAGCACAAGCATTGGGGGAGGCACAGATACGCAGTATTTT.

This chain connects TRBV7-9 to TRBJ2-7; D unresolved. CDR3 length: 12 residues. CDR1 is SEHNR and CDR2 is FQNEAQ in the germline V gene (reference sequence). Trimming shortened V by 5 bases and J by 7 bases, and 12 bases separated the two germline ends. The CDR3 sequence is CASSRGLGEQYF. CDR3 DNA sequence: TGTGCCAGCAGCCGTGGGCTGGGGGAGCAGTACTTC.

This chain connects TRBV11-3 to TRBJ2-3; unclear D gene. This CDR3 is 12 amino acids long. The V and J ends lost 1 base and 4 bases respectively, with 3 bases between them. Germline CDR1 SGHNT, CDR2 YENEEA. CDR3 bases: TGTGCCAGCAGCTTAGTGTCAGATACGCAGTATTTT. The encoded protein is CASSLVSDTQYF.

The genes are TRBV7-9 and TRBJ1-5, with D possibly matching TRBD1 (6 bases). V gave up 5 bases and J gave up 9 bases, with 14 bases separating them. Per the germline V gene, CDR1 is SEHNR and CDR2 is FQNEAQ (reference sequence). This CDR3 is 13 amino acids long. CDR3 bases: TGTGCCAGCAGCGGGTCAAGGGACATGCCCCAGCATTTT. Translating it yields CASSGSRDMPQHF. The full variable domain, with the rest looked up from reference TRBV7-9 and TRBJ1-5, is DTGVSQNPRHKITKRGQNVTFRCDPISEHNRLYWYRQTLGQGPEFLTYFQNEAQLEKSRLLSDRFSAERPKGSFSTLEIQRTEQGDSAMYLCASSGSRDMPQHFGDGTRLSIL.